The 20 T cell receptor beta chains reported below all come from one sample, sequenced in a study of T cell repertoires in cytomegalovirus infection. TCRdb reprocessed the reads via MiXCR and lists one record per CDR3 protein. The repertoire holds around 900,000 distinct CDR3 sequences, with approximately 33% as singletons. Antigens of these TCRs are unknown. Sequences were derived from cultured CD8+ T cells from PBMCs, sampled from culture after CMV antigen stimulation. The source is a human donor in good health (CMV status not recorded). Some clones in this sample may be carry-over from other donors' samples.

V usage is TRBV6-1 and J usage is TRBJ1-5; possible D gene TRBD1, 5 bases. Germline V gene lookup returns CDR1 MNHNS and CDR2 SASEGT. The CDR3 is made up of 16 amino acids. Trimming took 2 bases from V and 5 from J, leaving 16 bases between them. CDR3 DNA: TGTGCCAGCAGTGAATGGGCAGGGAATATCGATCAGCCCCAGCATTTT. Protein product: CASSEWAGNIDQPQHF.

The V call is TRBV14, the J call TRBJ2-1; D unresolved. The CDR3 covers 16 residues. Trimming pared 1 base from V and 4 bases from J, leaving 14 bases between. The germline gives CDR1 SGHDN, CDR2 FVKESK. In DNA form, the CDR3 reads TGTGCCAGCAGCCAAGTCGGGCCTCGACTTTACAATGAGCAGTTCTTC. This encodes CASSQVGPRLYNEQFF. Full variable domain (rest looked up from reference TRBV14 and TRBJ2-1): EAGVTQFPSHSVIEKGQTVTLRCDPISGHDNLYWYRRVMGKEIKFLLHFVKESKQDESGMPNNRFLAERTGGTYSTLKVQPAELEDSGVYFCASSQVGPRLYNEQFFGPGTRLTVL.

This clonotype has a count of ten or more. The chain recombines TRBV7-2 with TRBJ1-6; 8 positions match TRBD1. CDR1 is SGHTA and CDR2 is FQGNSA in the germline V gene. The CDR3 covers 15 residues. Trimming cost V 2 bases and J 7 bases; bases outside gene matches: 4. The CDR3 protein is CASSLRTGSNSPLHF. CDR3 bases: TGTGCCAGCAGCTTACGGACAGGGTCGAATTCACCCCTCCACTTT.

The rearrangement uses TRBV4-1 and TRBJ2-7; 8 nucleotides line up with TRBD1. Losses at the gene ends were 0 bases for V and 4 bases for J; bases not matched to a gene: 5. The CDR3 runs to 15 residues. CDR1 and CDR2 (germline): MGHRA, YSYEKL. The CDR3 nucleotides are TGCGCCAGCAGCCAAGATCTGCAGGGGGCATACGAGCAGTACGTC. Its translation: CASSQDLQGAYEQYV.

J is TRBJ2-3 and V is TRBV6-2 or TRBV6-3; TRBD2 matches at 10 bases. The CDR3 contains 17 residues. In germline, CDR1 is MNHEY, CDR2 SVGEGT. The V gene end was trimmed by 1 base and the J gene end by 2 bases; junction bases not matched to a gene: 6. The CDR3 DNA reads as TGTGCCAGCAGTTACTACGGACTAGCGGACGACACAGATACGCAGTATTTT. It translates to CASSYYGLADDTDTQYF.

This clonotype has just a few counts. The chain's CDR3 is CSARDWTSPNNEQFF. CDR3 bases: TGCAGTGCTAGAGATTGGACTAGCCCCAACAATGAGCAGTTCTTC. The chain recombines TRBV20-1 with TRBJ2-1; 8 nucleotides align to TRBD2. The CDR3 loop spans 15 amino acids. Per germline, CDR1 DFQATT and CDR2 SNEGSKA (reference sequence). V gave up 0 bases and J gave up 5 bases; unmatched junction bases: 6.

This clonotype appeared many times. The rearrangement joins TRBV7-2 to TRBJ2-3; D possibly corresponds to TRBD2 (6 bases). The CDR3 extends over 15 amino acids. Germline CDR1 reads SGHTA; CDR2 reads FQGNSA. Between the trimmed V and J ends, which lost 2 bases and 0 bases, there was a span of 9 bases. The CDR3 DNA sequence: TGTGCCAGCAGCTTATTGGGACTCAGCACAGATACGCAGTATTTT. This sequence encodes CASSLLGLSTDTQYF.

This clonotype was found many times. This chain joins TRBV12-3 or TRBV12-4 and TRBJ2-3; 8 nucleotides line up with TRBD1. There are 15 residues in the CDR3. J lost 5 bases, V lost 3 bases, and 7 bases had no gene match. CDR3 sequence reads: CASSFSGQVEDTQYF. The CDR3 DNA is TGTGCCAGCAGTTTTTCGGGACAGGTGGAAGATACGCAGTATTTT.

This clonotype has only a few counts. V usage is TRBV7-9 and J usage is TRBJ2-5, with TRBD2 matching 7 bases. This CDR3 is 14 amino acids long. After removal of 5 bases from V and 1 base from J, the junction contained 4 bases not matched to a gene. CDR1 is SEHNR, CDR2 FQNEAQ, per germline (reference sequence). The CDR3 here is CASSQKRGQETQYF. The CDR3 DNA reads TGTGCCAGCAGCCAAAAGCGGGGCCAAGAGACCCAGTACTTC. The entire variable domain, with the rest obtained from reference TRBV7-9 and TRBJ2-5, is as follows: DTGVSQNPRHKITKRGQNVTFRCDPISEHNRLYWYRQTLGQGPEFLTYFQNEAQLEKSRLLSDRFSAERPKGSFSTLEIQRTEQGDSAMYLCASSQKRGQETQYFGPGTRLLVL.

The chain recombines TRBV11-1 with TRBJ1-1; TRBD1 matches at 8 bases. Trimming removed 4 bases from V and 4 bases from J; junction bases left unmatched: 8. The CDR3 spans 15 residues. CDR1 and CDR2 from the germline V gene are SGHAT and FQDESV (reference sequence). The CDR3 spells CASSSSQGAGTEAFF. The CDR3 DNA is TGTGCCAGCAGCTCCTCCCAGGGGGCAGGCACTGAAGCTTTCTTT.

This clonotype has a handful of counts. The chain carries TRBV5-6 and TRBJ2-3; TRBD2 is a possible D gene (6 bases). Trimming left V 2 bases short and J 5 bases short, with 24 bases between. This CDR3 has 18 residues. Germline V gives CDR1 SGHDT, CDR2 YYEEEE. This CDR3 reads CASSFSPPGGPGGDTQYF. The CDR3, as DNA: TGTGCCAGCAGCTTTTCGCCCCCCGGGGGACCCGGGGGAGATACGCAGTATTTT.

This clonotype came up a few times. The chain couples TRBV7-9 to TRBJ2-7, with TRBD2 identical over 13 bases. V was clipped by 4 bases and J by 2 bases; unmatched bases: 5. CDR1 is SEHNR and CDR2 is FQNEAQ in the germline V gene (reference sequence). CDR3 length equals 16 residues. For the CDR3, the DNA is TGTGCCAGCAGCTCCACGACTAGCGGGGGGACCTACGAGCAGTACTTC. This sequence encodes CASSSTTSGGTYEQYF.

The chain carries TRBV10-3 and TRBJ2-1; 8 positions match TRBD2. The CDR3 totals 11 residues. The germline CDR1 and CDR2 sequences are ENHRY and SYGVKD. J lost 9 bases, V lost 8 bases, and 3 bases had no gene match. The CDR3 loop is CAIEREREQFF. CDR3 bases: TGTGCCATCGAGCGGGAGCGTGAGCAGTTCTTC.

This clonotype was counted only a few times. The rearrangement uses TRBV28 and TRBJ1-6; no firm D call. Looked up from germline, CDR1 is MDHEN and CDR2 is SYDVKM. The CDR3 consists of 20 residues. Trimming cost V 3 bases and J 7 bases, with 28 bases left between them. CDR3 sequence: CASSFRLSGGRSNSNSPLHF. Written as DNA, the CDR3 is TGTGCCAGCAGTTTCCGCCTGAGTGGAGGCAGGTCTAATTCCAATTCACCCCTCCACTTT.

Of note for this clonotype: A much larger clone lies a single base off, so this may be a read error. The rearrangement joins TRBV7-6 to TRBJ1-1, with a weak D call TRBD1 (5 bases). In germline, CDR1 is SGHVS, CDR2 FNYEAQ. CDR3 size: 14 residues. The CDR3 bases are TGTGCCAGCAACGACTTGGGGGGGAACACTAAAGCTTTCTTT. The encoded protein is CASNDLGGNTKAFF.

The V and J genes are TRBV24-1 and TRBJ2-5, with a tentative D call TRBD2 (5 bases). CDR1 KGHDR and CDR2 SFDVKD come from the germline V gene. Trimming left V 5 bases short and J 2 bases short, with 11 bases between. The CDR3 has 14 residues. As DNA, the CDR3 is TGTGCCACCAGTGGGTCGGGGATTCAAGAGACCCAGTACTTC. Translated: CATSGSGIQETQYF.

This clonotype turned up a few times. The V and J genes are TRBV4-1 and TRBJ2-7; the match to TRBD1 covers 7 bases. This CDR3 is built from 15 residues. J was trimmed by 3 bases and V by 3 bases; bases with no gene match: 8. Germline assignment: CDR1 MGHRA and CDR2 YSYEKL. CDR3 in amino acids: CASSQEQGNGYEQYV. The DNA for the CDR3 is TGCGCCAGCAGCCAGGAACAGGGGAACGGCTACGAGCAGTACGTC.

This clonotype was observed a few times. CDR3 in amino acids: CASSLTGGTANTGELFF. In DNA form, the CDR3 reads TGTGCCAGCAGCTTAACAGGTGGGACAGCGAACACCGGGGAGCTGTTTTTT. This rearrangement joins TRBV7-9 to TRBJ2-2, with 7 bases identical to TRBD1. Germline V gene sequence: CDR1 SEHNR, CDR2 FQNEAQ (reference sequence). J was trimmed by 0 bases and V by 2 bases; bases with no gene match: 6. The CDR3 covers 17 residues.

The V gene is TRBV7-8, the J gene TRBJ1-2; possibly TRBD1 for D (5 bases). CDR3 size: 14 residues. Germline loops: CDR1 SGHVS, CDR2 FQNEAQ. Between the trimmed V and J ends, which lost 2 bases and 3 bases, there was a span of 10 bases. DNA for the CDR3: TGTGCCAGCAGCTTAAAGGGACTAGACTATGGCTACACCTTC. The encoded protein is CASSLKGLDYGYTF. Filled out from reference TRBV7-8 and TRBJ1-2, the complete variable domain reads GAGVSQSPRYKVAKRGQDVALRCDPISGHVSLFWYQQALGQGPEFLTYFQNEAQLDKSGLPSDRFFAERPEGSVSTLKIQRTQQEDSAVYLCASSLKGLDYGYTFGSGTRLTVV.

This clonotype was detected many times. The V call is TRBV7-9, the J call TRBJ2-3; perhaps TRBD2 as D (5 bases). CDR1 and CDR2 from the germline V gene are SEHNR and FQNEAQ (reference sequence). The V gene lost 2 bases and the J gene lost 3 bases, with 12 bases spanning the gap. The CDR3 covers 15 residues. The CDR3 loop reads CASSLRGDKTDTQYF. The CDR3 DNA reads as TGTGCCAGCAGCTTACGGGGAGATAAGACAGATACGCAGTATTTT.